This entry concerns a single T cell receptor beta chain. Its antigen is unknown. In germline, CDR1 is SGHTA, CDR2 FQGNSA. CDR3 length: 16 amino acids. J was trimmed by 4 bases and V by 5 bases; bases with no gene match: 5. This sample is part of a study of T cell responses to AZD1222 COVID-19 vaccine. Turning to the study itself: Second-dose timings of about 4 or about 12 weeks were pooled. Study-level points and caveats: Spike-specific TCR depth and breadth grew after two AZD1222 doses. Sampling captured repertoires only after the peak T cell response. Spike was spanned by vaccine-associated CD4 TCRs, with dominance at 160-218 and 743-854.

TCRdb's table, derived via immunoSEQ multiplex PCR, lists solely in-frame clones and lacks some. The data contain 64,000 or so clones, about four fifths of them singletons. The sample here was peripheral blood, taken on day 0 of AZD1222 vaccination. The chain carries TRBV7-2 and TRBJ2-1; 13 bases fit TRBD2. This TCR was recovered from an adult in good health. In DNA, the CDR3 is TGTGCCAGCAGCCTACTAGCGGGGGGGCTATACAATGAGCAGTTCTTC. Translating it yields CASSLLAGGLYNEQFF. Full variable domain (rest looked up from reference TRBV7-2 and TRBJ2-1): GAGVSQSPSNKVTEKGKDVELRCDPISGHTALYWYRQSLGQGLEFLIYFQGNSAPDKSGLPSDRFSAERTGGSVSTLTIQRTQQEDSAVYLCASSLLAGGLYNEQFFGPGTRLTVL.